A selection of T cell receptor beta chains follows, all from one sample in a study of CD8+CD57+ T cells in acquired aplastic anemia. TCRdb independently ran MiXCR on the reads; one entry per CDR3 protein. The repertoire holds tens of thousands of distinct CDR3 sequences, with approximately 78% as singletons. The sample taken for sequencing was sorted CD4+, CD8+, or CD8+CD57+ T cells (not recorded which) from PBMCs. The receptors shown here come from a human donor in good health, serving as a control. CDR3s include the opening cysteine and the closing phenylalanine or tryptophan.

j_gene: TRBJ1-6; v_gene: TRBV25-1; CDR3aa: CASRRGQNSPLHF
j_gene: TRBJ1-6; v_gene: TRBV15; CDR3aa: CATSRGTGEHSPLHF
j_gene: TRBJ2-7; v_gene: TRBV29-1; CDR3aa: CSVVGGGYEQYF
j_gene: TRBJ2-5; v_gene: TRBV18; CDR3aa: CASSPRLAGGRETQYF
j_gene: TRBJ1-2; v_gene: TRBV7-8; CDR3aa: CASTPTKSFYGYTF
j_gene: TRBJ2-7; v_gene: TRBV29-1; CDR3aa: CSVEAARGEQYF
j_gene: TRBJ1-1; v_gene: TRBV19; CDR3aa: CASSIFRYSYTEAFF
j_gene: TRBJ1-2; v_gene: TRBV15; CDR3aa: CATSTIGQGGGYTF
j_gene: TRBJ1-2; v_gene: TRBV2; CDR3aa: CASKEETAVGYGYTF
j_gene: TRBJ1-5; v_gene: TRBV7-8; CDR3aa: CASSQRQGRNQSQHF
j_gene: TRBJ2-7; v_gene: TRBV29-1; CDR3aa: CSVGSGAIYEQYF
j_gene: TRBJ2-5; v_gene: TRBV19; CDR3aa: CASSTWDRGPRGTQYF
j_gene: TRBJ1-5; v_gene: TRBV19; CDR3aa: CASSIVHTDQPQHF
j_gene: TRBJ1-6; v_gene: TRBV7-2; CDR3aa: CASSLAGGYNSPLHF
j_gene: TRBJ2-1; v_gene: TRBV4-1; CDR3aa: CASSQDTAKQGFQFF
j_gene: TRBJ2-7; v_gene: TRBV11-3; CDR3aa: CASNRDSKAYEQYF
j_gene: TRBJ1-1; v_gene: TRBV20-1; CDR3aa: CSASGLTTEAFF
j_gene: TRBJ1-1; v_gene: TRBV12-3/TRBV12-4; CDR3aa: CASRPRGTGTGTEAFF
j_gene: TRBJ2-5; v_gene: TRBV20-1; CDR3aa: CSARDNSGGALETQYF
j_gene: TRBJ1-3; v_gene: TRBV7-8; CDR3aa: CASSRQGEPGNTIYF